These T cell receptor beta chains were read from a single sample in a study of technical replicates of blood from a few donors. Sequencing was performed with immunoSEQ multiplex PCR; in TCRdb, only in-frame clones are kept and a portion is missing. The sample shows about 75,000 clones, roughly 93% of them seen only once. The source material was T cells isolated from PBMCs. The receptors here all came from a human donor in good health. CDR3s leave out the opening cysteine and the closing phenylalanine or tryptophan. Fields, in order: V gene, CDR3 protein.

>TRBV7-2
ASSFEAGELF
>TRBV7-9
ASSLVADNEQF
>TRBV7-7
ASSRNLVNTGELF
>TRBV7-8
ASSLNGGGTYEQY
>TRBV11-2
ASSLFPGGTDTQY
>TRBV7-9
ASSLGGSTNEKLF
>TRBV7-8
ASSLRDRGPYEQY
>TRBV4-2
ASSQVGLAAYNEQF
>TRBV19
ASREGNQPQH
>TRBV19
ASSILPTMNTEAF
>TRBV6-5
ASSLKRLGEQY
>TRBV28
ASSLWPGAGELF
>TRBV11-3
ASSSYRGMETQY
>TRBV10-3
AISESEGGGETQY
>TRBV27
ASSLTGANTEAF
>TRBV7-3
ASSEQANSGNTIY
>TRBV19
ASSIAGEGTGELF
>TRBV30
AWSPFRTSGRASSIYEQY
>TRBV5-1
ASSFSSGSYNEQF
>TRBV7-2
ASSQTGQPQH